This TCR beta chain originates from a study of T cells in Graves' hyperthyroidism and ophthalmopathy. TCR beta CDR3 regions were amplified from RNA. HTBI primers were the set used in a first-round RT-PCR of the TCR CDR3. Each CDR3 protein is one row after TCRdb ran MiXCR on the multiplex PCR reads. The table includes approximately 510,000 distinct CDR3 sequences, 46% detected once. Trimming took 4 bases from V and 4 from J; bases not matched to a gene: 4. Germline V lookup: CDR1 DFQATT, CDR2 SNEGSKA (reference sequence). This CDR3 has 14 amino acids. This clonotype was sampled from an adult woman with Graves' disease, either hyperthyroidism or ophthalmopathy (not recorded which). The sample taken for sequencing was peripheral blood or thyroid tissue (not recorded which). This chain connects TRBV20-1 to TRBJ2-7; 13 positions agree with TRBD2. The CDR3 protein is CSANGGLAGYEQYF. CDR3 bases: TGCAGTGCTAACGGGGGACTAGCGGGGTACGAGCAGTACTTC.